The text below deals with one T cell receptor (beta chain). Its antigen remains unidentified. The data derive from a study of Tregs in tolerant kidney transplant recipients. Study observations and caveats: Changing PCR primers prevented nucleotide comparison between some patients' samples.

The nonmyeloablative bone marrow transplants came from related graft donors, with transient mixed chimerism. Clones were read by immunoSEQ multiplex PCR, and TCRdb kept only the in-frame ones, dropping some. Among tens of thousands of clones, roughly 93% were seen once, and the ten largest hold around 1.6%. This receptor was taken from a human patient who received a combined kidney and bone marrow transplant. T cells may partly derive from the graft donor. The source material was CD4+ T cells from blood (PBMCs), sampled 12 months after the transplant.

This CDR3 reads CASSHDRGYYTEAFF. In DNA form, the CDR3 reads TGTGCCAGCTCACACGACAGGGGTTATTATACTGAAGCTTTCTTT. The V gene is TRBV18, the J gene TRBJ1-1; 8 bases fit TRBD1. Germline CDR1 reads KGHSH; CDR2 reads LQKENI. CDR3 length: 15 residues. V gave up 4 bases and J gave up 5 bases; unmatched junction bases: 9.